This TCR beta chain was recorded in a study of CXCR3-negative and CXCR3-positive naive CD8 T cells. Study context: Sequencing yielded some 140 million TRB reads, roughly 1.5 +/- 0.3 million per library. Study results and caveats: Memory cells showed distinct TRBV-TRBJ patterns, while the two naive subsets matched. The level of CXCR3 expression partially decreased after cryopreservation; the majority of assays used fresh PBMCs. Both of the naive subsets showed about the same high diversity, but memory CD8+ cells had much less.

CDR3 size: 14 residues. 5' RACE with UMI labels generated the TRB cDNA libraries. For each CDR3 protein, TCRdb gives one entry from its re-call of the 5' RACE reads, without DNA. In all, the sample yields tens of thousands of distinct CDR3 sequences. A note on this clonotype: Antigen unknown.

The TCR comes from a human donor in good health. Some clones in this sample may be carry-over from other donors' samples. The source material was memory CD8+ T cells from blood. This rearrangement joins TRBV12-3 or TRBV12-4 to TRBJ2-1; checking the TCRdb D call of TRBD2 is not possible without DNA. CDR3 protein: CASNLAGMYNEQFF.